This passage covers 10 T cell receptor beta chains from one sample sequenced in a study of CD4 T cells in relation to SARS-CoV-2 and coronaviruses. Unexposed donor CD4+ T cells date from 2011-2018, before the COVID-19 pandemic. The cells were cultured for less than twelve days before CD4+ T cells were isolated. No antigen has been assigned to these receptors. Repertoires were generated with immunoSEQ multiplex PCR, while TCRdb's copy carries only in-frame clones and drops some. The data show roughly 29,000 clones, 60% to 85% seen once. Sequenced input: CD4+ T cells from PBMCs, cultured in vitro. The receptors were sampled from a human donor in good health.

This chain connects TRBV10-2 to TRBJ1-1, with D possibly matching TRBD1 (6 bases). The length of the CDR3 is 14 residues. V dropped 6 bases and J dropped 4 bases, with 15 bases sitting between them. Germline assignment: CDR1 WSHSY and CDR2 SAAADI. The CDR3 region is CASRVNRDSTEAFF. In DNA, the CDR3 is TGCGCCAGCAGAGTTAACAGGGATAGCACTGAAGCTTTCTTT.

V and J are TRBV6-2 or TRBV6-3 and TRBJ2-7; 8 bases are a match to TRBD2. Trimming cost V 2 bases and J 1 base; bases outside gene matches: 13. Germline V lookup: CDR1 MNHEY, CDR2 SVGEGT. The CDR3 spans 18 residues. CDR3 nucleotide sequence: TGTGCCAGCAGTTACCTTAGTCTTGCGGGAGGACCATCCTACGAGCAGTACTTC. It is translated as CASSYLSLAGGPSYEQYF.

The CDR3 is CASGGPNTGELFF. The CDR3 DNA is TGTGCCAGCGGGGGACCGAACACCGGGGAGCTGTTTTTT. V usage is TRBV19 and J usage is TRBJ2-2; perhaps TRBD2 as D (6 bases). Deletions cut 9 bases from V and 0 bases from J, with 8 bases between. The CDR3 totals 13 residues. The germline V gene has CDR1 LNHDA and CDR2 SQIVND (reference sequence).

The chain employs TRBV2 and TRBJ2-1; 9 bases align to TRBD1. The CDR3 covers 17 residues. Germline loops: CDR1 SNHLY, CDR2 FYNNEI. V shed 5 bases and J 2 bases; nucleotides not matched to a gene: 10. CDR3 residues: CASSSRGQGATYNEQFF. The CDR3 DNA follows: TGTGCCAGCAGTTCCCGGGGACAGGGCGCCACCTACAATGAGCAGTTCTTC.

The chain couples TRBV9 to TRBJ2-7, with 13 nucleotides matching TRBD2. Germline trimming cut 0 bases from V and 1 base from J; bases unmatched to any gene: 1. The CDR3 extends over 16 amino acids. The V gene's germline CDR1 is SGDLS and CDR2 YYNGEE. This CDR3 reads CASSVGGLAGSYEQYF. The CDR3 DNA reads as TGTGCCAGCAGCGTAGGGGGACTAGCGGGGTCCTACGAGCAGTACTTC.

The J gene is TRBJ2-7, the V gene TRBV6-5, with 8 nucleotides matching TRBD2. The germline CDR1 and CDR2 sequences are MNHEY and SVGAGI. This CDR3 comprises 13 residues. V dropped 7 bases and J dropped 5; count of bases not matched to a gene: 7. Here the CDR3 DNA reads TGTGCCAGCACCCGTCTAGCGGGCAACGAGCAGTACTTC. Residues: CASTRLAGNEQYF.

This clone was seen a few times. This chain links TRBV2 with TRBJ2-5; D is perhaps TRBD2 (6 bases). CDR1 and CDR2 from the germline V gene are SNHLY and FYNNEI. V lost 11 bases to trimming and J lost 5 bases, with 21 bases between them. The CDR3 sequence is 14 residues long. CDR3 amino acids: CARSGATASETQYF. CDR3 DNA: TGTGCCCGTAGCGGTGCTACGGCGTCGGAGACCCAGTACTTC.

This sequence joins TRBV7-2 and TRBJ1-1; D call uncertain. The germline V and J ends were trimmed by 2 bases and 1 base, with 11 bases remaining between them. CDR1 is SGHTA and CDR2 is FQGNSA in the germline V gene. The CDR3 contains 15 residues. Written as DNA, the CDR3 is TGTGCCAGCAGCTTAAGATTAGGTGGGAACACTGAAGCTTTCTTT. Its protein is CASSLRLGGNTEAFF.

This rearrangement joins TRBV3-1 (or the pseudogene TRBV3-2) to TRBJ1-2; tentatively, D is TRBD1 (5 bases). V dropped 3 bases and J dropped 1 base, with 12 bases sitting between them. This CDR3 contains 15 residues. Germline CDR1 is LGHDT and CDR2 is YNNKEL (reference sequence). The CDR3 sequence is CASSQEGVGNYGYTF. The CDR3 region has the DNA TGTGCCAGCAGCCAGGAAGGGGTCGGTAACTATGGCTACACCTTC.

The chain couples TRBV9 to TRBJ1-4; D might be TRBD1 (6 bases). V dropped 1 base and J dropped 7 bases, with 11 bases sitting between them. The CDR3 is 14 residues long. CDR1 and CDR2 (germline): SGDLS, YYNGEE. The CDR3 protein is CASSVQGLGEKLFF. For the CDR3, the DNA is TGTGCCAGCAGCGTACAGGGGCTTGGTGAAAAACTGTTTTTT.